The source of this TCR beta chain is a study of T cell responses to AZD1222 COVID-19 vaccine (dated by TCRdb to the early 2020s). Looking at the study overall: AZD1222 recipients with second doses at about 4 weeks or about 12 weeks were pooled, because spike-specific TCR depth and breadth did not differ between schedules. Trial participants were enrolled by age into subgroups of 18-55, 56-69 and 70-plus years, and around 150, 28 and 57 TCR-sequenced participants, respectively, were included in these subgroups. TCR sequencing covered some 250 trial participants: 200 to 220 given two doses of AZD1222 and 26 given two doses of MenACWY control vaccine.

This sample's time point label indicates: baseline before first vaccination. Vaccinee samples were obtained from the UK trials COV001 and COV002, which included a single-blind randomized controlled phase 2/3 trial of AZD1222 (ChAdOx1 nCoV-19) in healthy adults. For TCRbeta chain sequencing, PBMC samples were collected from trial participants at day 0 and at day 28 after the second dose. What the work shows at the level of the full study, not this receptor alone: After two AZD1222 doses, spike-specific TCR breadth and depth were significantly higher than at day 0 and than in MenACWY recipients. The 56-69-year group was small, and its depth increase did not reach significance, likely because of low power. Most participants were white British and females outnumbered males, and the authors suggested that clonal diversity may have been underestimated. Only six AZD1222 recipients were SARS-CoV-2 seropositive at baseline, limiting conclusions about previously exposed vaccinees. Because no day 14 peak-response samples were available, repertoires were characterized only after the peak T cell response. Reportedly, almost half of the unique spike-specific TCRs recognized epitopes lying outside the regions that are mutated in the B.1.351 and B.1.1.7 variants. CD4 TCRs associated with the vaccine covered the entire spike protein, and the dominant responses were in regions 160-218 and 743-854.

The CDR3 regions of human TCRbeta chains were analyzed by immunosequencing. The source study handled its data this way. TCRs in the repertoires were matched against a reference library of SARS-CoV-2-specific TCRs that had been generated with the MIRA antigen-specificity platform. Breadth meant the fraction of unique TCRs that were SARS-CoV-2-associated, whereas depth meant the fraction of total T cells that were SARS-CoV-2-associated. Using the MIRA data, every spike-specific TCR was mapped to the spike region that the TCR reacted to and assigned to either a CD4 or a CD8 class. Log10-transformed breadth and depth values were compared by one-way ANOVA with Sidak's multiple comparisons tests. The immuneACCESS repertoire file appears here via TCRdb, limited to in-frame rearrangements. These files lack a portion of the clones; in checked studies, under half of the deficit traces to unresolved V genes, and the cause of the others is not known. That table gives V, J and clone size, and the DNA gave D and trimming. The sample yields 95,000 to 150,000 clones; around 85% were counted once. Jointly, the top ten make up roughly 9.1% of the sample.

Note on this clone: Its antigen is currently not known. Within one base of it there is no much larger clone, and no base qualities were kept.

The input for sequencing was peripheral blood, taken on day 0 of AZD1222 vaccination. This sequence originates from an adult in good health.

The nucleotide sequence is TGTGCCAGCAGCCCAATGGCGCGGGGAAACACCGGGGAGCTGTTTTTT. It translates as CASSPMARGNTGELFF. The V and J segments used are TRBV7-3 and TRBJ2-2; TRBD2 is perhaps the D gene, given 6 matching bases. From the cysteine through the phenylalanine, the CDR3 covers 16 amino acids. Only the CDR3 part of the read is kept: 48 bases, read in frame from the first base. Between the V and J ends, shortened by 5 bases and 2 bases respectively, the junction contains 15 bases. CDR1 and CDR2 were assigned from the germline V gene as SGHTA and FQGTGA.